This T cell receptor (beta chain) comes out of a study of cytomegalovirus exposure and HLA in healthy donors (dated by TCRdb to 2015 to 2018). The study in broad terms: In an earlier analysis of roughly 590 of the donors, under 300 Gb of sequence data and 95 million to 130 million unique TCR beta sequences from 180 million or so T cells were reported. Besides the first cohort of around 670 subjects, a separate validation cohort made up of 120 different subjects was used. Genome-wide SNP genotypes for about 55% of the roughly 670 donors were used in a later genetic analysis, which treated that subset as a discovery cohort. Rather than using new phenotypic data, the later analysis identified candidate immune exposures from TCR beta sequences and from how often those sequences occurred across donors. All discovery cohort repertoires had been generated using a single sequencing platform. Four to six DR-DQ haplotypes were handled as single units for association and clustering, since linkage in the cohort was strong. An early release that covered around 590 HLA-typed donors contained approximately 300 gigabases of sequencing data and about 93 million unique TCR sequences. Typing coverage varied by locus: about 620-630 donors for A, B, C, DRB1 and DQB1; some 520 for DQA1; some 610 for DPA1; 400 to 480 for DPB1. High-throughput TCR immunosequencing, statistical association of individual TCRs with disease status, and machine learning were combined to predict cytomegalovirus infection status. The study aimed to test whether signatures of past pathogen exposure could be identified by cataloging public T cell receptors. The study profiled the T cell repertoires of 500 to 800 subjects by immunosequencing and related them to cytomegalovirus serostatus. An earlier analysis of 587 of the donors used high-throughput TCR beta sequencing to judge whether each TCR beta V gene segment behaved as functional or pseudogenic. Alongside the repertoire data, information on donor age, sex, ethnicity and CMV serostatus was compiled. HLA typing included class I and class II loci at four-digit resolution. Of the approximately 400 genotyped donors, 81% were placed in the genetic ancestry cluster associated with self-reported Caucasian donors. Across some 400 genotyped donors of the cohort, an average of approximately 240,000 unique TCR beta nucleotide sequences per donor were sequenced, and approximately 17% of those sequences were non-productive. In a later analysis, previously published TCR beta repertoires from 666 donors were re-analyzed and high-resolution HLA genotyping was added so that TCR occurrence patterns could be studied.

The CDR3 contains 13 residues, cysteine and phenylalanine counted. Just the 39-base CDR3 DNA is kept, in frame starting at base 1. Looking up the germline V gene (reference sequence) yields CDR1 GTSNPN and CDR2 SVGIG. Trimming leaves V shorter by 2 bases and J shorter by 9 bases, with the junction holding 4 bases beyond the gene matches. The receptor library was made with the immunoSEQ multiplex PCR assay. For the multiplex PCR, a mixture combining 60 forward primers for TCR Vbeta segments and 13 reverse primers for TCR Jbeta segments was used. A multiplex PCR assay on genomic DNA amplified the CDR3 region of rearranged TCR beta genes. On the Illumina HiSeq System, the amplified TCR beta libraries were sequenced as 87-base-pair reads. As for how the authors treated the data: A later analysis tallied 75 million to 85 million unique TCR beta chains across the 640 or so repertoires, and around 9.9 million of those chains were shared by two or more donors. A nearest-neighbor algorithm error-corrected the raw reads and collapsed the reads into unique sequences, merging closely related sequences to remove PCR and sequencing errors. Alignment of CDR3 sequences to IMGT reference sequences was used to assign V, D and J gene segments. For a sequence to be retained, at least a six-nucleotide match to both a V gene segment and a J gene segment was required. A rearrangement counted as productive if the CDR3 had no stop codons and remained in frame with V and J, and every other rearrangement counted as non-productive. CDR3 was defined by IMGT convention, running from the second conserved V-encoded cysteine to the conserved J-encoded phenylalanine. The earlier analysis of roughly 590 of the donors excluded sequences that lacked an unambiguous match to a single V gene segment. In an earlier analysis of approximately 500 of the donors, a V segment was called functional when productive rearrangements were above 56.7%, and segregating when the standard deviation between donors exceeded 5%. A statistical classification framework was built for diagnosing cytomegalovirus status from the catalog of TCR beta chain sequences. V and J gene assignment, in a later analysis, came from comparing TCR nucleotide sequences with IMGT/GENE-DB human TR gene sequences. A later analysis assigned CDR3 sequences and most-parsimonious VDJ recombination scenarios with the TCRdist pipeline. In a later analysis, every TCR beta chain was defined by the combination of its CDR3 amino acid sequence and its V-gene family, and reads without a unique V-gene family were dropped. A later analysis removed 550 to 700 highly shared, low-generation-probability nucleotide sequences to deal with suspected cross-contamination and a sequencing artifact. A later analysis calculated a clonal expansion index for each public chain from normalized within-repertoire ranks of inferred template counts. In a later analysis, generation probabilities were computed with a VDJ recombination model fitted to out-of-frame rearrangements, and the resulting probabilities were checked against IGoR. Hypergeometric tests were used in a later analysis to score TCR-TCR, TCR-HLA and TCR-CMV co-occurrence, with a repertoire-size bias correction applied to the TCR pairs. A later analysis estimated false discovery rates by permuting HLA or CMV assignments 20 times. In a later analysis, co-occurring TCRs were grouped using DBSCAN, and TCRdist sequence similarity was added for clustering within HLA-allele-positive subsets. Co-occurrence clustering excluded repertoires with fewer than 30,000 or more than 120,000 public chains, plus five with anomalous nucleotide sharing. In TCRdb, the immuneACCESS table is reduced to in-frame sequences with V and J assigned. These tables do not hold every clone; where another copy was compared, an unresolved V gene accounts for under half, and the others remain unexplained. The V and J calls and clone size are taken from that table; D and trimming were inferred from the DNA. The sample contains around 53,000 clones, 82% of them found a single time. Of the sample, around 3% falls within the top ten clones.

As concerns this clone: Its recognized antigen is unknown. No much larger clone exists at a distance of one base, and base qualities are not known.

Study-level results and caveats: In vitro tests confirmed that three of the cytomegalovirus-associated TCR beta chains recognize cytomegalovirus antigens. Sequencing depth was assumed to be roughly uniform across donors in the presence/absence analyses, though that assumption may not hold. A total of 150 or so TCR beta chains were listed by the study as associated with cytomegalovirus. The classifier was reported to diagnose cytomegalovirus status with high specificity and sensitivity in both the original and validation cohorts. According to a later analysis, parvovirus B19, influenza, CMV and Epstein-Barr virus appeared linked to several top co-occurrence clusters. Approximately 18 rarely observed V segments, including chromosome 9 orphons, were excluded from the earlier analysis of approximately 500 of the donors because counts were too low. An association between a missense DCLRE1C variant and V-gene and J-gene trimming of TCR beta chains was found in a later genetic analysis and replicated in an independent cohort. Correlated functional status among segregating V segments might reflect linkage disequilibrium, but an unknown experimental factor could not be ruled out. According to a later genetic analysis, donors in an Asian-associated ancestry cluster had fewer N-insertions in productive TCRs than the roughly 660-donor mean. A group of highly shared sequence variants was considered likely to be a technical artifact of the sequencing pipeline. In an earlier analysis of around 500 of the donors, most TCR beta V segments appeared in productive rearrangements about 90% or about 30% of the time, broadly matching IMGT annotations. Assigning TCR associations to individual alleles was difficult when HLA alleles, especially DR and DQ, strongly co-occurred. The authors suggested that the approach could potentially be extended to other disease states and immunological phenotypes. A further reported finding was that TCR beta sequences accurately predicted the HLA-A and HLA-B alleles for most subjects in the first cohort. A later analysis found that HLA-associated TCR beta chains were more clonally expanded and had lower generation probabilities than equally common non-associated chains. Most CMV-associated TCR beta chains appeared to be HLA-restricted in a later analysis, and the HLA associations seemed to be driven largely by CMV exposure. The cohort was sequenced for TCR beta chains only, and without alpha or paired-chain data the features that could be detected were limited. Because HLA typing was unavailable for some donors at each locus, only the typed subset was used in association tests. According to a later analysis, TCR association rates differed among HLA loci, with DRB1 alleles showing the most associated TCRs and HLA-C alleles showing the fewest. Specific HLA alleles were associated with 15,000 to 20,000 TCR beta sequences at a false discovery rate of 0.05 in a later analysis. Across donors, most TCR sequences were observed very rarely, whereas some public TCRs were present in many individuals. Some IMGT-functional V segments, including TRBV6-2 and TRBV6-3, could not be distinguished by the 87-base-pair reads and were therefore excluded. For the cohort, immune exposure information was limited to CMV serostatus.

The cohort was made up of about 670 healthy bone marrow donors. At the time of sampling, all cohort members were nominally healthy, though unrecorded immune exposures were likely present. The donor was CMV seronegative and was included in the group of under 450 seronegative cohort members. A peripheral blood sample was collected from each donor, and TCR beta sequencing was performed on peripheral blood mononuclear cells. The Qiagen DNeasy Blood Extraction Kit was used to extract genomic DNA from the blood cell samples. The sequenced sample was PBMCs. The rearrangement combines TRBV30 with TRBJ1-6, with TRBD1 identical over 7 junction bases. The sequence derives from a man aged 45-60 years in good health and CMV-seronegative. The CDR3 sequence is CAWSPNRGSPLHF. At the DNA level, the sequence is TGTGCCTGGAGTCCCAACAGGGGTTCACCCCTCCACTTT.